The sequence of this TCR beta chain was determined in a study of CD8+ T cells in alopecia areata. On the study more broadly: Treatment comprised oral tofacitinib, 5 to 10 mg twice daily, in treated patients.

The treatment: oral pan-JAK inhibitor, 5-10 mg twice daily. Sequencing templates came from extracted RNA that was reverse transcribed into cDNA. Clones were sequenced by immunoSEQ multiplex PCR, and TCRdb holds only the in-frame ones, with some missing. The data contain about 190,000 clones, over 55% of them singletons. The CDR3 consists of 14 residues. The V gene's germline CDR1 is GTSNPN and CDR2 SVGIG (reference sequence). V shed 5 bases and J 0 bases; nucleotides not matched to a gene: 6. The TCR was taken from a human donor with alopecia areata. The chain couples TRBV30 to TRBJ1-1; 7 bases agree with TRBD1. Here the sequenced sample was CD4+ T cells sorted from blood, taken at week 24, from a patient treated with tofacitinib. CDR3 in amino acids: CAWVHRGVNTEAFF. The CDR3 DNA follows: TGTGCCTGGGTACACAGGGGCGTGAACACTGAAGCTTTCTTT.